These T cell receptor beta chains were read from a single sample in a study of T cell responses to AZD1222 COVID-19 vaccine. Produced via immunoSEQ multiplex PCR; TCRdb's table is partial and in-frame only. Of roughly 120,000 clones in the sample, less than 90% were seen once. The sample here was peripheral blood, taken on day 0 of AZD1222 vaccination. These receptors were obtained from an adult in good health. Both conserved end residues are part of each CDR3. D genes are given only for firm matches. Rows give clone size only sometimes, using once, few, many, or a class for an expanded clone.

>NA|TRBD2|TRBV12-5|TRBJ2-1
CASGELRGNPHNEQFF
TGTGCTAGTGGGGAACTGCGGGGGAACCCCCACAATGAGCAGTTCTTC
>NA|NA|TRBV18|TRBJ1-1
CASSLGGNTEAFF
TGTGCCAGCTCGCTCGGTGGGAACACTGAAGCTTTCTTT
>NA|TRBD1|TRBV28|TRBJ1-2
CASSFVGGFNYGYTF
TGTGCCAGCAGTTTTGTAGGGGGCTTCAACTATGGCTACACCTTC
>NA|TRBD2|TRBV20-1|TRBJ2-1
CSASPISGTNNEQFF
TGCAGTGCTAGTCCCATTAGCGGGACTAACAATGAGCAGTTCTTC
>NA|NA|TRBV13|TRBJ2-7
CASSLWGLIDTYYEQYF
TGTGCCAGCAGCTTATGGGGGTTAATAGACACTTACTACGAGCAGTACTTC
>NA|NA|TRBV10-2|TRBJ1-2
CASSREGKALSDGYTF
TGCGCCAGCAGTAGGGAGGGGAAGGCTTTGTCGGATGGCTACACCTTC
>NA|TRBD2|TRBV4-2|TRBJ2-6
CASSQVGSGLSFSAGANVLTF
TGTGCCAGCAGCCAAGTAGGGTCGGGACTAAGCTTTTCGGCTGGGGCCAACGTCCTGACTTTC
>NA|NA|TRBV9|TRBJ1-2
CASSVQGAVYGYTF
TGTGCCAGCAGCGTTCAGGGAGCGGTCTATGGCTACACCTTC
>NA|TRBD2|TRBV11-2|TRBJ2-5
CASSSGLAGVQETQYF
TGTGCCAGCAGCTCCGGACTAGCGGGAGTACAAGAGACCCAGTACTTC
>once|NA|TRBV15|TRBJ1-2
CATSRVTENYGYTF
TGTGCCACCAGCAGGGTGACAGAGAACTATGGCTACACCTTC
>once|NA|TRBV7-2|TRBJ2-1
CASSLEDHPNNEQFF
TGTGCCAGCAGCTTAGAGGACCACCCCAACAATGAGCAGTTCTTC